The rows below give T cell receptor beta chains drawn from one sample of a study of cytomegalovirus exposure and HLA in healthy donors. Profiling relied on immunoSEQ multiplex PCR, and the TCRdb table lists in-frame clones only, not all of them. Among under 200,000 clones listed, over 70% were seen once. Input material: PBMCs. These receptors were obtained from a female donor in good health and CMV-seronegative. Both conserved end residues are part of each CDR3. The order of the fields is clone size, D gene, V gene, J gene, CDR3 DNA, CDR3 protein. A D gene is named only where the DNA matches it firmly. Clone size, where shown, is once, few, many, or a class for clones that have expanded.

size: NA
D: NA
V: TRBV5-1
J: TRBJ2-7
DNA: TGCGCCAGCAGCTTTGACAAGTCCTACGAGCAGTACTTC
CDR3: CASSFDKSYEQYF

size: once
D: NA
V: TRBV19
J: TRBJ1-1
DNA: TGTGCCAGTAGTATAAGGGACATTGCGAACACTGAAGCTTTCTTT
CDR3: CASSIRDIANTEAFF

size: NA
D: TRBD2
V: TRBV29-1
J: TRBJ2-1
DNA: TGCAGCGTTGAAAGAAGGAGCGGGGGACCCTTTGGGGAGCAGTTCTTC
CDR3: CSVERRSGGPFGEQFF

size: once
D: TRBD2
V: TRBV7-3
J: TRBJ2-3
DNA: TGTGCCAGCAGCTTTACTAGCGGGAGGGAAACGCAGTATTTT
CDR3: CASSFTSGRETQYF

size: few
D: NA
V: TRBV5-6
J: TRBJ2-7
DNA: TGTGCCAGCAGCTTCAGGGGGGCCTACGAGCAGTACTTC
CDR3: CASSFRGAYEQYF

size: few
D: NA
V: TRBV20-1
J: TRBJ2-7
DNA: TGCAGTGCTACGAACTCCTACGAGCAGTACTTC
CDR3: CSATNSYEQYF

size: NA
D: NA
V: TRBV29-1
J: TRBJ1-1
DNA: TGCAGCGTTGAAGTACAGTATGAAGCTTTCTTT
CDR3: CSVEVQYEAFF

size: NA
D: TRBD1
V: TRBV19
J: TRBJ1-2
DNA: TGTGCCAGCCTCCGACAGGGTGGCTATGGCTACACCTTC
CDR3: CASLRQGGYGYTF

size: NA
D: NA
V: TRBV30
J: TRBJ1-1
DNA: TGTGCCTGGAGTCCCACAGAGCACACTGAAGCTTTCTTT
CDR3: CAWSPTEHTEAFF

size: NA
D: NA
V: TRBV9
J: TRBJ2-7
DNA: TGTGCCAGCAGCGTAGGGGGGGATTCCTACGAGCAGTACTTC
CDR3: CASSVGGDSYEQYF

size: NA
D: NA
V: TRBV2
J: TRBJ1-2
DNA: TGTGCCAGCAGTGATAATTATGGCTACACCTTC
CDR3: CASSDNYGYTF

size: NA
D: TRBD1
V: TRBV7-9
J: TRBJ2-7
DNA: TGTGCCAGCGGGGCAACCGGGACAGGGCTCAGATACGAGCAGTACTTC
CDR3: CASGATGTGLRYEQYF

size: NA
D: NA
V: TRBV5-1
J: TRBJ1-4
DNA: TGCGCCAGCAGCTTGCCCGACGGGGGGAGTAGTGGTGAAAAACTGTTTTTT
CDR3: CASSLPDGGSSGEKLFF

size: NA
D: NA
V: TRBV7-3
J: TRBJ2-2
DNA: TGTGCCAGCAGCCCTGGGGGGGGGCCGAACACCGGGGAGCTGTTTTTT
CDR3: CASSPGGGPNTGELFF

size: NA
D: NA
V: TRBV7-9
J: TRBJ2-7
DNA: TGTGCCAGCAGCCTCCCGACGGACATGTCCTACGAGCAGTACTTC
CDR3: CASSLPTDMSYEQYF

size: NA
D: NA
V: TRBV30
J: TRBJ1-6
DNA: TGTGCCTGCGCGGGGCAGCCCTCCTATAATTCACCCCTCCACTTT
CDR3: CACAGQPSYNSPLHF

size: NA
D: NA
V: TRBV4-3
J: TRBJ1-1
DNA: TGCGCCAGCAGCCAAGCCGGGGGGGGTTACACTGAAGCTTTCTTT
CDR3: CASSQAGGGYTEAFF

size: NA
D: NA
V: TRBV9
J: TRBJ2-7
DNA: TGTGCCAGCAGCGTAGGGAGGTCCTCCTACGAGCAGTACTTC
CDR3: CASSVGRSSYEQYF

size: once
D: TRBD1
V: TRBV28
J: TRBJ1-2
DNA: TGTGCCAGCAGTTTAAGGGACAGCTTCTATGGCTACACCTTC
CDR3: CASSLRDSFYGYTF

size: NA
D: TRBD2
V: TRBV19
J: TRBJ2-3
DNA: TGTGCCAGTAGTACCTTCTGGGATGAGCGGGGGGGCGGGGATACGCAGTATTTT
CDR3: CASSTFWDERGGGDTQYF

size: few
D: NA
V: TRBV27
J: TRBJ2-3
DNA: TGTGCCAGCAGACTAGTGGATACGCAGTATTTT
CDR3: CASRLVDTQYF

size: NA
D: NA
V: TRBV2
J: TRBJ2-7
DNA: TGTGCCAGCAGTGATGCGCAGGGGCATACCGAGCAGTACTTC
CDR3: CASSDAQGHTEQYF

size: NA
D: NA
V: TRBV7-6
J: TRBJ2-7
DNA: TGTGCCAGCAGCTTTAGCGCCATTAGCTCCTACGAGCAGTACTTC
CDR3: CASSFSAISSYEQYF

size: NA
D: NA
V: TRBV11-2
J: TRBJ2-2
DNA: TGTGCCAGCAGCTTAGGCATCCCAGGGGCCACCGGGGAGCTGTTTTTT
CDR3: CASSLGIPGATGELFF

size: once
D: NA
V: TRBV6-5
J: TRBJ1-2
DNA: TGTGCCAGCAGTTACTCCCTGCAACTGAACTATGGCTACACCTTC
CDR3: CASSYSLQLNYGYTF

size: NA
D: NA
V: TRBV27
J: TRBJ2-7
DNA: TGTGCCAGCAGTTTATTCACAGGCGTTGGAACCTACGAGCAGTACTTC
CDR3: CASSLFTGVGTYEQYF

size: NA
D: NA
V: TRBV9
J: TRBJ2-4
DNA: TGTGCCAGCAGTACAGGGAAAGGAGGATCCAAAAACATTCAGTACTTC
CDR3: CASSTGKGGSKNIQYF

size: NA
D: TRBD1
V: TRBV7-9
J: TRBJ1-5
DNA: TGTGCCAGCAGCCCCCAGGGGGGTTCTATTCAGCCCCAGCATTTT
CDR3: CASSPQGGSIQPQHF

size: NA
D: TRBD2
V: TRBV5-4
J: TRBJ2-1
DNA: TGTGCCAGCAGCTTGGCCTTGACTAGCGGGACAGAGCAGTTCTTC
CDR3: CASSLALTSGTEQFF

size: NA
D: NA
V: TRBV5-4
J: TRBJ1-5
DNA: TGTGCCAGCAGCCTGTCAGGGGATCTAGGGAATCAGCCCCAGCATTTT
CDR3: CASSLSGDLGNQPQHF

size: NA
D: TRBD2
V: TRBV4-2
J: TRBJ2-2
DNA: TGTGCCAGCAGCCACGAACTAGCGGGAGGGCCGCGCACCGGGGAGCTGTTTTTT
CDR3: CASSHELAGGPRTGELFF

size: few
D: TRBD1
V: TRBV6-5
J: TRBJ2-5
DNA: TGTGCCAGCAGCCTAGGGACAGCTTACCAAGAGACCCAGTACTTC
CDR3: CASSLGTAYQETQYF

size: once
D: NA
V: TRBV9
J: TRBJ2-3
DNA: TGTGCCAGCAGCCCCAGAGGGGGGGGGCCATCAGATACGCAGTATTTT
CDR3: CASSPRGGGPSDTQYF